A selection of T cell receptor beta chains follows, all from one sample in a study of T cells in Graves' hyperthyroidism and ophthalmopathy. TCRdb reprocessed the multiplex PCR reads with MiXCR, giving one entry per CDR3 protein. The table records 280,000 or so distinct CDR3 sequences, approximately 26% of them present only once. Sequenced sample: blood. These receptors all come from a man aged 40-49 years with Graves' hyperthyroidism that later progressed to Graves' ophthalmopathy. Both conserved end residues are part of each CDR3.

v_gene: TRBV6-5
CDR3aa: CASSTLGSGATYGYTF

v_gene: TRBV20-1
CDR3aa: CSGATGVTEAFF

v_gene: TRBV6-5
CDR3aa: CASSWGTGEAQPQHF

v_gene: TRBV12-3/TRBV12-4
CDR3aa: CASGDSQQETQYF

v_gene: TRBV10-3
CDR3aa: CAIQGGGGRVGEQYF

v_gene: TRBV6-5
CDR3aa: CASSSPSKQYF

v_gene: TRBV11-1
CDR3aa: CASSPGQGFGANVLTF

v_gene: TRBV20-1
CDR3aa: CSASQYNQPQHF

v_gene: TRBV14
CDR3aa: CASSQLRGTEAFF

v_gene: TRBV6-1
CDR3aa: CASSESTSNTGELFF

v_gene: TRBV20-1
CDR3aa: CSARGFLNTEAFF

v_gene: TRBV6-5
CDR3aa: CASSYSRGYSEAFF

v_gene: TRBV30
CDR3aa: CAWILRNTEAFF

v_gene: TRBV5-4
CDR3aa: CASRAWGDANYGYTF

v_gene: TRBV6-5
CDR3aa: CASSYRLGTSGDEQYF

v_gene: TRBV7-3
CDR3aa: CASSFADTGELFF

v_gene: TRBV28
CDR3aa: CASNGRTGWSYEQYF

v_gene: TRBV13
CDR3aa: CASSLGLIGTSGRGSYEQYF

v_gene: TRBV10-3
CDR3aa: CAISESTRETQYF

v_gene: TRBV6-2/TRBV6-3
CDR3aa: CASSSTSGSVEPQHF

v_gene: TRBV7-9
CDR3aa: CASSETSRETQYF

v_gene: TRBV6-1
CDR3aa: CASKLLNTGELFF

v_gene: TRBV10-3
CDR3aa: CAISEGQGFFYEQYF

v_gene: TRBV7-2
CDR3aa: CASSPSTTGRAYEQYF

v_gene: TRBV28
CDR3aa: CAAQQGYSNQPQHF

v_gene: TRBV7-2
CDR3aa: CASSLGGVRGREQYF

v_gene: TRBV20-1
CDR3aa: CSASIAGGPSVDTQYF

v_gene: TRBV6-2/TRBV6-3
CDR3aa: CASSYEAGAPETQYF

v_gene: TRBV6-1
CDR3aa: CASSEGQAGQPQHF

v_gene: TRBV15
CDR3aa: CATSRDEGSTEAFF

v_gene: TRBV12-3/TRBV12-4
CDR3aa: CASSPPETQETQYF

v_gene: TRBV11-3
CDR3aa: CASSFGEYNEQFF